The sequence of this T cell receptor (beta chain) was determined in a study of cytomegalovirus exposure and HLA in healthy donors (dated by TCRdb to about 2017). Broadly, across the study: In an earlier analysis of some 550 of the donors, roughly 300 Gb of sequence data and 90 million to 120 million unique TCR beta sequences from 180 million or so T cells were reported. About 280 gigabases of sequencing data and around 85 million unique TCR sequences made up an early release that covered approximately 620 HLA-typed donors. Of the 300 to 500 genotyped donors, 80% to 90% were placed in the genetic ancestry cluster associated with self-reported Caucasian donors. The study was designed to test whether signatures of past pathogen exposure could be identified by cataloging public T cell receptors. The study profiled the T cell repertoires of around 700 subjects by immunosequencing and related them to cytomegalovirus serostatus. A separate validation cohort of approximately 120 different subjects was used in addition to the 666-subject first cohort. To predict cytomegalovirus infection status, the study combined high-throughput TCR immunosequencing, statistical association of individual TCRs with disease status, and machine learning. A later analysis re-analyzed previously published TCR beta repertoires from roughly 600 donors and added high-resolution HLA genotyping to study TCR occurrence patterns. Rather than drawing on any new phenotypic data, the later analysis identified candidate immune exposures from TCR beta sequences and the way those sequences occurred across donors. An earlier analysis of roughly 600 of the donors used high-throughput TCR beta sequencing to judge whether each TCR beta V gene segment behaved as functional or pseudogenic. Alongside the repertoire data, information on donor age, sex, ethnicity and CMV serostatus was compiled. In a later genetic analysis, genome-wide SNP genotypes for about 65% of the roughly 700 donors were used, and that subset was treated as a discovery cohort. All discovery cohort repertoires had been generated on a single sequencing platform. Class I and class II HLA loci were covered by the typing at four-digit resolution. Typing coverage differed by locus: A, B, C, DRB1 and DQB1 were typed in roughly 620-630 donors, DQA1 in about 550, DPA1 in around 600, and DPB1 in around 440. Four or five DR-DQ haplotypes were handled as single units for association and clustering because linkage in the cohort was strong. Among 398 genotyped donors of the cohort, an average of around 250,000 unique TCR beta nucleotide sequences was sequenced per donor, of which about 19% were non-productive.

Library generation was performed with the immunoSEQ multiplex PCR assay. A mixture of 60 forward primers for TCR Vbeta segments and 13 reverse primers for TCR Jbeta segments was used in the multiplex PCR. The CDR3 region of rearranged TCR beta genes was amplified from genomic DNA with a multiplex PCR assay. The Illumina HiSeq System was used to sequence the amplified TCR beta libraries as 87-base-pair reads. The paper's processing steps were these. A later analysis counted 75 million to 100 million unique TCR beta chains across the 550 to 750 repertoires, and 9 million to 14 million of these chains were shared by at least two donors. Raw reads were error-corrected and collapsed into unique sequences with a nearest-neighbor algorithm that merged closely related sequences to remove PCR and sequencing errors. CDR3 sequences were aligned to IMGT reference sequences to assign V, D and J gene segments. For a sequence to be retained, at least a six-nucleotide match to both a V gene segment and a J gene segment was required. Rearrangements were classified as productive when the CDR3 lacked stop codons and remained in frame with V and J, and all other rearrangements were classified as non-productive. Following IMGT convention, CDR3 was defined as the stretch from the second conserved V-encoded cysteine to the conserved J-encoded phenylalanine. The earlier analysis of some 580 of the donors excluded any sequence lacking an unambiguous match to a single V gene segment. In an earlier analysis of approximately 550 of the donors, V segments were called functional above 56.7% productive rearrangements and were called segregating when the between-donor standard deviation exceeded 5%. A statistical classification framework was developed to diagnose cytomegalovirus status using the catalog of TCR beta chain sequences. In a later analysis, V and J genes were assigned by comparing TCR nucleotide sequences against IMGT/GENE-DB human TR gene sequences. Using the TCRdist pipeline, a later analysis assigned CDR3 sequences along with most-parsimonious VDJ recombination scenarios. In a later analysis, each TCR beta chain was defined by its CDR3 amino acid sequence together with its V-gene family, and reads lacking a unique V-gene family were excluded. A later analysis removed 500 to 600 highly shared, low-generation-probability nucleotide sequences to deal with suspected cross-contamination and a sequencing artifact. In a later analysis, a clonal expansion index for each public chain was calculated from normalized within-repertoire ranks of inferred template counts. A later analysis computed generation probabilities with a VDJ recombination model fitted to out-of-frame rearrangements, and checked the results against IGoR. In a later analysis, hypergeometric tests were used to score TCR-TCR, TCR-HLA and TCR-CMV co-occurrence, with a repertoire-size bias correction applied to TCR pairs. False discovery rates were estimated in a later analysis by permuting HLA or CMV assignments 20 times. In a later analysis, co-occurring TCRs were grouped with DBSCAN, and TCRdist sequence similarity was added when clustering was performed within HLA-allele-positive subsets. Repertoires with fewer than 30,000 or more than 120,000 public chains, plus five repertoires with anomalous nucleotide sharing, were excluded from co-occurrence clustering. The table comes from immuneACCESS by way of TCRdb, which keeps in-frame sequences with V and J called. Part of the clones is missing from these tables; in studies checked, under half for an unresolved V gene and the rest for unknown reasons. V and J calls and clone size come straight from that table; D and trimming were deduced from the DNA. The sample data list about 120,000 clones, and roughly 80% of these were observed just once. The ten largest make up less than 3.5% of the sample.

The cohort consisted of some 670 healthy bone marrow donors. At the time of sampling, every cohort member was nominally healthy, though immune exposures that went unrecorded were likely present. The donor was CMV seropositive and was included in the group of 300 or so seropositive cohort members. Each donor provided a peripheral blood sample, and peripheral blood mononuclear cells were used for TCR beta sequencing. Genomic DNA extraction from the blood cell samples was performed with the Qiagen DNeasy Blood Extraction Kit. V is cut by 1 base and J by 5 bases, and the space between the germline ends is 18 bases. The CDR3 sequence holds 17 residues, the cysteine and phenylalanine included. The entry retains the CDR3 DNA only, 51 bases that are in frame from base 1. Sequences SEHNR (CDR1) and FQNEAQ (CDR2) are obtained from the germline V gene (reference sequence). General study outcomes and caveats: At a false discovery rate of 0.05, a later analysis linked 16,951 TCR beta sequences to specific HLA alleles. A later genetic analysis associated a missense DCLRE1C variant with V-gene and J-gene trimming of TCR beta chains, and an independent cohort replicated the association. In an earlier analysis of roughly 560 of the donors, most TCR beta V segments were observed in productive rearrangements about 87% or about 30% of the time, broadly matching IMGT annotations. Presence/absence analyses assumed roughly uniform sequencing depth across donors, an assumption that may not hold. Compared with equally common non-associated chains, HLA-associated TCR beta chains in a later analysis were more clonally expanded and had lower generation probabilities. Because some donors lacked HLA typing at each locus, the association tests relied only on the typed subset. Immune exposure information for the cohort was limited to CMV serostatus. Because the 87-base-pair reads could not distinguish some IMGT-functional V segments, including TRBV6-2 and TRBV6-3, those segments were excluded. A total of 150 or so TCR beta chains were listed by the study as associated with cytomegalovirus. A cluster of highly shared sequence variants was judged likely to be a technical artifact of the sequencing pipeline. A later analysis found that TCR association rates varied across HLA loci, with DRB1 alleles showing the most associated TCRs and HLA-C alleles the fewest. According to a later analysis, parvovirus B19, influenza, CMV and Epstein-Barr virus appeared linked to several top co-occurrence clusters. In vitro tests confirmed that three of the cytomegalovirus-associated TCR beta chains recognize cytomegalovirus antigens. In this cohort, only TCR beta chains were sequenced, and detectable features were limited by the absence of alpha or paired-chain data. A further reported finding was that TCR beta sequences accurately predicted the HLA-A and HLA-B alleles for most subjects in the first cohort. The authors suggested that the approach could potentially be extended to other disease states and immunological phenotypes. Because counts were too low, roughly 18 rarely observed V segments, including chromosome 9 orphons, were left out of the earlier analysis of some 640 of the donors. Most TCR sequences were observed very rarely across donors, whereas some public TCRs were present in many individuals. When HLA alleles, especially DR and DQ, strongly co-occurred, TCR associations were difficult to assign to individual alleles. Linkage disequilibrium might explain the correlated functional status among segregating V segments, but an unknown experimental factor could not be excluded. In a later genetic analysis, fewer N-insertions in productive TCRs were reported among donors in an Asian-associated ancestry cluster than the roughly 700-donor mean. According to a later analysis, most CMV-associated TCR beta chains appeared to be HLA-restricted, and the HLA associations seemed to be driven largely by CMV exposure. The classifier was reported to diagnose cytomegalovirus status with high specificity and sensitivity in both the original and validation cohorts.

As to this clone: Its antigen specificity is not known. Base-call qualities are not available, and no considerably larger clone is one nucleotide away.

Sequenced material: PBMCs. The chain is assembled from TRBV7-9 and TRBJ1-5; TRBD1 is a weak D gene call, 5 bases matching. This receptor was identified in a woman in her forties in good health and CMV-seropositive. The CDR3 region: CASSLVDPRVFDQPQHF. The sequenced DNA: TGTGCCAGCAGCTTAGTGGACCCCAGGGTCTTCGATCAGCCCCAGCATTTT.